This T cell receptor beta chain came from a study of T cell changes during pregnancy in multiple sclerosis (dated by TCRdb to 2018 to 2020). Some background on the complete study: The study looked at changes in the T cell repertoire across pregnancy in women with multiple sclerosis.

The library was obtained by the immunoSEQ multiplex PCR assay. In TCRdb, the immuneACCESS table is reduced to in-frame sequences with V and J assigned. These tables do not hold every clone; where another copy was compared, an unresolved V gene accounts for under half, and the others remain unexplained. This sample is represented by approximately 31,000 clones; 70% to 90% of them were singletons. Jointly, the top ten make up 6% to 7.5% of the sample. As regards this clone: Its antigen specificity is not known. It has no much larger one-base neighbor in the sample; base qualities were not kept.

The CDR3, cysteine through phenylalanine, is 16 amino acids long. The retained sequence is limited to the CDR3, 48 bases, with the frame set at the first base. CDR1 and CDR2 (SGDLS, YYNGEE) derive from the germline V gene. V has 3 bases trimmed and J has 5 bases trimmed; junction bases matching no gene number 8. The rearranged segments are TRBV9 and TRBJ2-1; TRBD2 fits 10 bases in the junction. The sequence was obtained from a female donor with multiple sclerosis, enrolled in a pregnancy study. This material consisted of CD8+ T cells from peripheral blood mononuclear cells, taken in the second trimester of pregnancy. The DNA reads as follows: TGTGCCAGCAGCGCCGATCTAGCGGGAGCCCACAATGAGCAGTTCTTC. The resulting protein is CASSADLAGAHNEQFF.